Shown below are 13 T cell receptor beta chains from a single sample sequenced in a study of response to subunit inactivated influenza vaccine. One entry per CDR3 protein, called by TCRdb with MiXCR from the RT-PCR reads. This sample has 550,000 to 800,000 distinct CDR3 sequences; about a sixth occur once, and the top ten carry 11%. The source material was PBMCs from blood, sampled less than 13 days after vaccination. Source of these receptors: a man aged 50 to 60 who received an inactivated influenza vaccine.

About this clonotype itself: The junction departs from germline at one end; a sequencing error may be responsible. The rearrangement uses TRBV28 and TRBJ2-3; TRBD2 agrees at 7 bases. Germline assignment: CDR1 MDHEN and CDR2 SYDVKM. The CDR3 is 14 residues long. The CDR3 protein is CKSSGRRGADTQYF. The CDR3 bases are TGCAAATCTAGCGGTCGGAGAGGTGCAGATACGCAGTATTTT.

This clonotype was picked up a small number of times. The genes are TRBV7-2 and TRBJ2-1, with D perhaps matching TRBD2 (6 bases). The V gene lost 2 bases and the J gene lost 6 bases, with 17 bases spanning the gap. Germline lookup yields CDR1 SGHTA and CDR2 FQGNSA. CDR3 length equals 16 residues. The CDR3 coding sequence is TGTGCCAGCAGCTTATCATCGGGAGCCGGTCGCAATGAGCAGTTCTTC. This translates into CASSLSSGAGRNEQFF.

The chain employs TRBV20-1 and TRBJ2-7, with D uncertain. The CDR3 spans 11 residues. CDR1 DFQATT and CDR2 SNEGSKA come from the germline V gene (reference sequence). Trimming removed 6 bases at V and 5 bases at J, with 11 bases between. The chain's CDR3 is CSARPSDEQYF. CDR3 DNA: TGCAGTGCCCGTCCATCGGACGAGCAGTACTTC.

This clonotype appeared many times. The chain is built from TRBV5-5 and TRBJ1-5, with D perhaps TRBD1 (5 bases). The CDR3 runs 17 residues. Between the trimmed V and J ends, which lost 5 bases and 0 bases, there was a span of 18 bases. Germline loops: CDR1 SGHKS, CDR2 YYEKEE (reference sequence). The DNA for the CDR3 is TGTGCCAGCAGTCCGGACAACAGCCCATATAGCAATCAGCCCCAGCATTTT. This encodes CASSPDNSPYSNQPQHF.

The genes are TRBV7-9 and TRBJ1-2; D gene unclear. V gave up 0 bases and J gave up 8 bases, with 13 bases separating them. This CDR3 has 14 residues. CDR1 is SEHNR, CDR2 FQNEAQ, per germline (reference sequence). The CDR3 spells CASSLAWRPEGYTF. DNA of the CDR3: TGTGCCAGCAGCTTAGCCTGGCGGCCGGAGGGCTACACCTTC.

The V call is TRBV28, the J call TRBJ2-7, with D possibly matching TRBD1 (5 bases). Trimming pared 2 bases from V and 7 bases from J, leaving 15 bases between. The CDR3 extends over 14 amino acids. The V gene's germline CDR1 is MDHEN and CDR2 SYDVKM. This CDR3 reads CASSLQDTLGEQYF. CDR3 DNA sequence: TGTGCCAGCAGTTTACAGGACACCCTGGGGGAGCAGTACTTC.

This clonotype has only a few counts. The chain employs TRBV29-1 and TRBJ2-7; either TRBD1 or TRBD2 may supply D (5 bases each). The CDR3 covers 13 residues. Germline CDR1 SQVTM, CDR2 ANQGSEA. V dropped 6 bases and J dropped 4 bases, with 16 bases sitting between them. In DNA form, the CDR3 reads TGCAGCGTACGGGAAAGGGGCGAGTACGAGCAGTACTTC. This encodes CSVRERGEYEQYF.

This rearrangement joins TRBV5-1 to TRBJ2-6; D gene unclear. This CDR3 has 14 amino acids. The V and J ends lost 4 bases and 2 bases respectively, with 7 bases between them. Per germline, CDR1 SGHRS and CDR2 YFSETQ. The CDR3 bases are TGCGCCAGCAGCCTCCCGACTGGGGCCAACGTCCTGACTTTC. This encodes CASSLPTGANVLTF.

This sequence joins TRBV6-1 and TRBJ2-5; possible D gene TRBD2, 6 bases. CDR3 size: 14 residues. The V and J ends lost 0 bases and 4 bases respectively, with 9 bases between them. Germline V gives CDR1 MNHNS, CDR2 SASEGT. The DNA of the CDR3 is TGTGCCAGCAGTGAAGCGGGGACTCCAGAGACCCAGTACTTC. Residues: CASSEAGTPETQYF.

This clonotype turned up a few times. The chain joins TRBV5-1 to TRBJ2-7, with 10 bases fitting TRBD1. Germline assignment: CDR1 SGHRS and CDR2 YFSETQ. This CDR3 contains 13 residues. With V trimmed by 4 bases and J by 6 bases, 4 bases remained unmatched. CDR3 residues: CASSPWTGGEQYF. The CDR3 DNA sequence: TGCGCCAGCAGCCCCTGGACAGGGGGCGAGCAGTACTTC. The full variable domain, its missing parts supplied by reference TRBV5-1 and TRBJ2-7, is KAGVTQTPRYLIKTRGQQVTLSCSPISGHRSVSWYQQTPGQGLQFLFEYFSETQRNKGNFPGRFSGRQFSNSRSEMNVSTLELGDSALYLCASSPWTGGEQYFGPGTRLTVT.

This clonotype was found a few times. The rearrangement joins TRBV5-6 to TRBJ2-7, with D possibly being TRBD2 (5 bases). From germline, CDR1 is SGHDT and CDR2 YYEEEE. Trimming left V 1 base short and J 5 bases short, with 16 bases between. This CDR3 comprises 15 residues. CDR3 sequence (DNA): TGTGCCAGCAGCTTGTGGGTGGGGAGACGGGACGAGCAGTACTTC. Protein sequence: CASSLWVGRRDEQYF.

The V call is TRBV19, the J call TRBJ2-5, with D perhaps matching TRBD1 (5 bases). Germline-derived CDR1 and CDR2 are LNHDA and SQIVND (reference sequence). The CDR3 extends over 12 amino acids. Trimming took off 8 bases at V and 5 bases at J, with 12 bases between the two ends. The DNA of the CDR3 is TGTGCCAGTGCCGGTGGGGCGGAGACCCAGTACTTC. It specifies CASAGGAETQYF.

At least ten counts were recorded for this clonotype. The V call is TRBV29-1, the J call TRBJ2-7; the D gene is possibly TRBD1 (5 bases). The CDR3 extends over 12 amino acids. Germline CDR1 and CDR2: SQVTM and ANQGSEA. V lost 4 bases to trimming and J lost 6 bases, with 13 bases between them. In DNA form, the CDR3 reads TGCAGCGTTGGACAGTCATCTCTCGAGCAGTACTTC. Translation: CSVGQSSLEQYF.